The rows below give T cell receptor beta chains drawn from one sample of a study of blood T cell repertoires in COVID-19. Clones were read by immunoSEQ multiplex PCR, and TCRdb kept only the in-frame ones, dropping some. The repertoire consists of about 10,000 clones, with approximately 86% occurring once and the leading ten covering 6.5% to 8.5%. What was sequenced was peripheral blood. These receptors all stem from a human donor in a cohort sampled during active COVID-19. Both conserved end residues are part of each CDR3. A D gene is named only where the DNA matches it firmly. Some rows mark clone size as missing; the rest say once, few, many or name a class of expanded clone.

TRBD1,TRBJ2-1,.,TRBV7-9,TGTGCCAGCAGCCCCGCCGGGACAGGGAATTACAATGAGCAGTTCTTC,CASSPAGTGNYNEQFF
TRBD2,TRBJ2-5,.,TRBV13,TGTGCCAGCAGCCTTAGCGGGAGGGCTGGGGAGACCCAGTACTTC,CASSLSGRAGETQYF
.,TRBJ1-1,.,TRBV3-1/TRBV3-2,TGTGGGGCGGGCGACACTGAAGCTTTCTTT,CGAGDTEAFF
TRBD1,TRBJ2-1,.,TRBV9,TGTGCCAGCAGCGGCCACAGGGGATCCTACAATGAGCAGTTCTTC,CASSGHRGSYNEQFF
.,TRBJ2-7,.,TRBV5-1,TGCGCCAGCAGCTTGACAGGAGGGAACTACGAGCAGTACTTC,CASSLTGGNYEQYF
.,TRBJ2-7,.,TRBV6-2/TRBV6-3,TGTGCCAGCAGTTATAAAATGGGGGGCGAGCAGTACTTC,CASSYKMGGEQYF
.,TRBJ1-5,.,TRBV15,TGTGCCACCTCTAAGCGGGGACGCGGACAGCCCCAGCATTTT,CATSKRGRGQPQHF
.,TRBJ2-7,few,TRBV2,TGTGCCAGCAGTGAATCCGGCTACGAGCAGTACTTC,CASSESGYEQYF
TRBD1,TRBJ2-7,.,TRBV2,TGTGCCAGCAGTGTCCCCACACACCGGGACAGGGCCTCGGGGGAGCAGTACTTC,CASSVPTHRDRASGEQYF
TRBD2,TRBJ2-7,.,TRBV5-6,TGTGCCAGCAGCTGGGGGACTAGCGGGAGGAGGGGCTCCTACGAGCAGTACTTC,CASSWGTSGRRGSYEQYF
TRBD1,TRBJ1-2,.,TRBV5-8,TGTGCCAGCAGCTTACAGGGGGCACTGGGAGGCTACACCTTC,CASSLQGALGGYTF
.,TRBJ2-5,few,TRBV19,TGTGCCAGTAGTATAGATCGCAGGGCTGTGGAGACCCAGTACTTC,CASSIDRRAVETQYF
TRBD1,TRBJ2-5,.,TRBV6-1,TGTGCCAGCAGTGAACTGGGGCGAGGGGGCGGAGAGACCCAGTACTTC,CASSELGRGGGETQYF